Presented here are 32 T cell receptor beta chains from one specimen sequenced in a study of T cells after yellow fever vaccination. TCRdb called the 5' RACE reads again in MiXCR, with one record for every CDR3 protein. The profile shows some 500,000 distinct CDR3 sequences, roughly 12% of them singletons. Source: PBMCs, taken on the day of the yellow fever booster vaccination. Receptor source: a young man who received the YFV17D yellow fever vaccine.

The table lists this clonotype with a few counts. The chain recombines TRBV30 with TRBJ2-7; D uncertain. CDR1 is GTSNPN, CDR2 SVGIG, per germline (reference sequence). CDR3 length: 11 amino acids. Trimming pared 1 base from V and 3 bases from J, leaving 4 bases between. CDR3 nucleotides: TGTGCCTGGAGTGAGAGCTACGAGCAGTACTTC. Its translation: CAWSESYEQYF.

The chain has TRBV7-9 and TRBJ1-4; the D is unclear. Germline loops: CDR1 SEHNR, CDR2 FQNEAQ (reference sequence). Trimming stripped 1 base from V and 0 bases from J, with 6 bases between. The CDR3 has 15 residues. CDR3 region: CASSLGTATNEKLFF. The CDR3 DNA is TGTGCCAGCAGCTTAGGCACAGCAACTAATGAAAAACTGTTTTTT.

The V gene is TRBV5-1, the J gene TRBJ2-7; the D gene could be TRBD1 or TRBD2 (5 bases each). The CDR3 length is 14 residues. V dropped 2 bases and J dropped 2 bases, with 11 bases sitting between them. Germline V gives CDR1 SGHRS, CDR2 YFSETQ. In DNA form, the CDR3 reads TGCGCCAGCAGCTTTAGTCAGGGACCCTACGAGCAGTACTTC. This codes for CASSFSQGPYEQYF.

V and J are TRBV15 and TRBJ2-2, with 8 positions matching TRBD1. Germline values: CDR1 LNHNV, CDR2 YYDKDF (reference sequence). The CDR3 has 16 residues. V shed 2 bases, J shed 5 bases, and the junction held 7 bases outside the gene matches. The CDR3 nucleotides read TGTGCCACCAGCAGAACCCCAGGGGGCTGGACCGGGGAGCTGTTTTTT. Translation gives CATSRTPGGWTGELFF.

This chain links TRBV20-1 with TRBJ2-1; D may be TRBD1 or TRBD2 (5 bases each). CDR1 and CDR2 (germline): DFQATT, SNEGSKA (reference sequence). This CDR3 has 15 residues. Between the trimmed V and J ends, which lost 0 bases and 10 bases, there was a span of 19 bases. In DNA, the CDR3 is TGCAGTGCTAGAGATCCCCGGGGCGATTTTTGGGAGCAGTTCTTC. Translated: CSARDPRGDFWEQFF.

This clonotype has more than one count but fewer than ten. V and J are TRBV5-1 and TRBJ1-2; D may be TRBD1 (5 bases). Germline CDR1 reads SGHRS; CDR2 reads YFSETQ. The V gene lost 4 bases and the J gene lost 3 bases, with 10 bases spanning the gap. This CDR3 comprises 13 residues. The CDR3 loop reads CASSLPGDYGYTF. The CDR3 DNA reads TGCGCCAGCAGCCTCCCGGGGGACTATGGCTACACCTTC.

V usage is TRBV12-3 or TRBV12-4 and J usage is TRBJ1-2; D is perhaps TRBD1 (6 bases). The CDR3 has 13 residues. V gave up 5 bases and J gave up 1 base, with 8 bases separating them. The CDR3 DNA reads TGTGCCAGCAGTCGGGACATTAACTATGGCTACACCTTC. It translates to CASSRDINYGYTF.

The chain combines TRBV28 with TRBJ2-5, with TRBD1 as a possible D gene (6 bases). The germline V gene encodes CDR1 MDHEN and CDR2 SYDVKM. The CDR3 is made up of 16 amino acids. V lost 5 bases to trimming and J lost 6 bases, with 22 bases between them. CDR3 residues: CASSPSYPGHLKTQYF. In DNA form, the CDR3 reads TGTGCCAGCAGTCCCAGTTACCCGGGACACCTGAAGACCCAGTACTTC.

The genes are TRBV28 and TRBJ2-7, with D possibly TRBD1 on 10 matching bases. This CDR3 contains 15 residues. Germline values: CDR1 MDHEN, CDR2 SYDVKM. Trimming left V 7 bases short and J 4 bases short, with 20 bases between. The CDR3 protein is CASTRAGGQGYEQYF. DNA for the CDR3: TGTGCCAGCACCCGAGCGGGGGGACAGGGGTACGAGCAGTACTTC. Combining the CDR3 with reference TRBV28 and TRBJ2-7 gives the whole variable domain DVKVTQSSRYLVKRTGEKVFLECVQDMDHENMFWYRQDPGLGLRLIYFSYDVKMKEKGDIPEGYSVSREKKERFSLILESASTNQTSMYLCASTRAGGQGYEQYFGPGTRLTVT.

The chain's CDR3 is CASSPWGADTGELFF. CDR3 DNA sequence: TGCGCCAGCAGCCCATGGGGGGCGGACACCGGGGAGCTGTTTTTT. The chain combines TRBV4-1 with TRBJ2-2; either TRBD1 or TRBD2 may fit D (6 bases each). There are 15 residues in the CDR3. V lost 4 bases and J lost 3, with 12 bases in between. Germline-derived CDR1 and CDR2 are MGHRA and YSYEKL.

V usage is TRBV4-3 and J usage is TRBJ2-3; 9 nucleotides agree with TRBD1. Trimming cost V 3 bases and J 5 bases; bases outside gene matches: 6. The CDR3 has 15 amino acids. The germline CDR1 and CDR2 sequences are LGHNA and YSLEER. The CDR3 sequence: CASSQRTGVGDTQYF. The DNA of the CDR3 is TGCGCCAGCAGCCAGCGGACAGGGGTTGGAGATACGCAGTATTTT.

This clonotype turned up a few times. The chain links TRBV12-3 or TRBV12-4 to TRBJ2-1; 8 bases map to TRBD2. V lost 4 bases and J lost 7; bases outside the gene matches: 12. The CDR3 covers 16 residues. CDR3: CASSSRGLAGLNEQFF. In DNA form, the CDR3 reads TGTGCCAGCAGTTCTCGGGGTCTAGCGGGCTTGAATGAGCAGTTCTTC.

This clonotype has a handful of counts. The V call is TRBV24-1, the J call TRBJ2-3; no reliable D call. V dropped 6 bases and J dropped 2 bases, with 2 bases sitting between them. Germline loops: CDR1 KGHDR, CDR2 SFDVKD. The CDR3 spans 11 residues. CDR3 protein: CATSHTDTQYF. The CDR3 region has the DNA TGTGCCACCAGTCACACAGATACGCAGTATTTT.

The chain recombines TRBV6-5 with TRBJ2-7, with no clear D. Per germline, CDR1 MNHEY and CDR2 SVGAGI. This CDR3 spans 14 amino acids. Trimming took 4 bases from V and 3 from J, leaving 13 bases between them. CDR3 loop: CASSFGLLDYEQYF. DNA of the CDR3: TGTGCCAGCAGTTTCGGTCTCCTCGACTACGAGCAGTACTTC.

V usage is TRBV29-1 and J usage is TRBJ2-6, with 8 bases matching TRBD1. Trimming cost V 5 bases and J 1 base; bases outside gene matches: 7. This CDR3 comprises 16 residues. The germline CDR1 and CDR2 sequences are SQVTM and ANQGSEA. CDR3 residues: CSVTGTGFSGANVLTF. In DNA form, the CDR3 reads TGCAGCGTTACCGGGACAGGCTTTTCTGGGGCCAACGTCCTGACTTTC. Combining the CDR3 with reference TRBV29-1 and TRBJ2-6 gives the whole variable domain SAVISQKPSRDICQRGTSLTIQCQVDSQVTMMFWYRQQPGQSLTLIATANQGSEATYESGFVIDKFPISRPNLTFSTLTVSNMSPEDSSIYLCSVTGTGFSGANVLTFGAGSRLTVL.

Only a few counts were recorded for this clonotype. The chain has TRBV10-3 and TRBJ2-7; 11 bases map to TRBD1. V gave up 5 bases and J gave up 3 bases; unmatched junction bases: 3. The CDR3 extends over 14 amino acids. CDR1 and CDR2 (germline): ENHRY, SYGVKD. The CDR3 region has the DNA TGTGCCATCAGTACCGGGACAGGGGGCTACGAGCAGTACTTC. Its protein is CAISTGTGGYEQYF.

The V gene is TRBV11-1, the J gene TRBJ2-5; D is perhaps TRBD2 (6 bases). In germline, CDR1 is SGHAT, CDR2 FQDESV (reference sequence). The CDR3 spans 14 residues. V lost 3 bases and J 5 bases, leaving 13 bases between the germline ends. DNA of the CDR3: TGTGCCAGCAGCTTTCGGGGGAACAGGGAGACCCAGTACTTC. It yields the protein CASSFRGNRETQYF.

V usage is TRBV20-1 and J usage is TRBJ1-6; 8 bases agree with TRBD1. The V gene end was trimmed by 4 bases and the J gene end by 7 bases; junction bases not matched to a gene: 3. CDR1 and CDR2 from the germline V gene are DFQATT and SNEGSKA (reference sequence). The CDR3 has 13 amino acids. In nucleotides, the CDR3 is TGCAGTGCTACAACAGGGGGAAATTCACCCCTCCACTTT. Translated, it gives CSATTGGNSPLHF.

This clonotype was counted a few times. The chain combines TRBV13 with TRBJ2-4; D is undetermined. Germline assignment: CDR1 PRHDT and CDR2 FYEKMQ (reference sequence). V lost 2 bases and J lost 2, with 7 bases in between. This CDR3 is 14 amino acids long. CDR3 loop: CASSLYVTKNIQYF. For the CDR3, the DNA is TGTGCCAGCAGCTTATACGTTACCAAAAACATTCAGTACTTC. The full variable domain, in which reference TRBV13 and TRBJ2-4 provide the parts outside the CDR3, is AAGVIQSPRHLIKEKRETATLKCYPIPRHDTVYWYQQGPGQDPQFLISFYEKMQSDKGSIPDRFSAQQFSDYHSELNMSSLELGDSALYFCASSLYVTKNIQYFGAGTRLSVL.

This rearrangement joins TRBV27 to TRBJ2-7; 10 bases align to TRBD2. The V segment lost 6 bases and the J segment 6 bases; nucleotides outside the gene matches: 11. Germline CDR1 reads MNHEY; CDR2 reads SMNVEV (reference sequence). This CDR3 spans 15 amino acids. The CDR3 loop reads CASSWSSGRAAEQYF. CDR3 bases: TGTGCCAGCAGCTGGTCCAGCGGGAGGGCCGCCGAGCAGTACTTC.

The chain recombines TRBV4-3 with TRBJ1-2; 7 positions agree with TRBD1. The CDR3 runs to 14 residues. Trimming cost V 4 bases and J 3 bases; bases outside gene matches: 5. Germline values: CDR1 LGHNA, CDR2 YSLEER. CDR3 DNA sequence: TGCGCCAGCAGCCGCACGACAGGGTACTATGGCTACACCTTC. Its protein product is CASSRTTGYYGYTF.

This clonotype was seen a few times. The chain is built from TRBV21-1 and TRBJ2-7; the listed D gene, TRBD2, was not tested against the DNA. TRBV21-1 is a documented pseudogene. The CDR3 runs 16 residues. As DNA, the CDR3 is TGTGCCAGCAGCAAAGACGGCTGGAGGGTTGGCTACGAGCAGTACTTC. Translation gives CASSKDGWRVGYEQYF.

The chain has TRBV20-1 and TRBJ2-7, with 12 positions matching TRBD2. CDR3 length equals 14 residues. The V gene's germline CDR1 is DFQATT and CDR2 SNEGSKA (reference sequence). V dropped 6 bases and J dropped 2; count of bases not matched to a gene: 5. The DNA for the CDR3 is TGCAGTGCCGAAGCTAGCGGGAGGGCCTACGAGCAGTACTTC. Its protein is CSAEASGRAYEQYF.

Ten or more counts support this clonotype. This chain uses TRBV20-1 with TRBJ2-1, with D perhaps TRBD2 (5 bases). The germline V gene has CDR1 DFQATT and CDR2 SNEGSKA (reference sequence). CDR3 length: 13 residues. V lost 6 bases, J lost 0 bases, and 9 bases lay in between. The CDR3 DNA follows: TGCAGTGCCGGAGGCGGCTCCTACAATGAGCAGTTCTTC. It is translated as CSAGGGSYNEQFF.

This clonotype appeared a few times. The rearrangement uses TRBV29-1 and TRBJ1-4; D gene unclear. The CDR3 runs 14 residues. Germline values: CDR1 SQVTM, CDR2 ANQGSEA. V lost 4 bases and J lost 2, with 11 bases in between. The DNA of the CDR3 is TGCAGCGTTGCGGGAGGAAAGACTAATGAAAAACTGTTTTTT. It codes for CSVAGGKTNEKLFF.

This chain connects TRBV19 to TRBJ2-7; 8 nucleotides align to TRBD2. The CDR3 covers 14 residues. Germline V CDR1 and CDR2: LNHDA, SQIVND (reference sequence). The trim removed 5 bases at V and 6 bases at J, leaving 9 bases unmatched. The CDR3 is CASSVSGRLFEQYF. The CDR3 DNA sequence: TGTGCCAGTAGTGTCAGCGGGAGATTGTTCGAGCAGTACTTC.

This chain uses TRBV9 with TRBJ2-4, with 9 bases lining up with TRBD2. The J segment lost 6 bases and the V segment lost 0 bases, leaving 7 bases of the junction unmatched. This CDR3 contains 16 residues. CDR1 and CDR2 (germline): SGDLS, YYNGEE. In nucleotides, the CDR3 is TGTGCCAGCAGCGTAGCTTCGACTAGCGGATCAAACATTCAGTACTTC. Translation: CASSVASTSGSNIQYF.

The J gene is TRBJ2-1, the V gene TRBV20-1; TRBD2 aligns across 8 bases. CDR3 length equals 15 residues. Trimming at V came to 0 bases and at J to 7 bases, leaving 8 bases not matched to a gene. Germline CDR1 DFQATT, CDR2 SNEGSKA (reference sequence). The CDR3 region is CSARELGAGENEQFF. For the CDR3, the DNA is TGCAGTGCTAGAGAGTTAGGAGCGGGAGAAAATGAGCAGTTCTTC.

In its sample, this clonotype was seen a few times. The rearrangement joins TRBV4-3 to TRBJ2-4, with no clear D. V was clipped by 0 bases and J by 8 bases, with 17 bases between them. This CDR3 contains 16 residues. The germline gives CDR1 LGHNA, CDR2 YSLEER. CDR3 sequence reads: CASSQDWQTIVDIQYF. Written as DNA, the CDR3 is TGCGCCAGCAGCCAAGATTGGCAGACGATTGTAGACATTCAGTACTTC.

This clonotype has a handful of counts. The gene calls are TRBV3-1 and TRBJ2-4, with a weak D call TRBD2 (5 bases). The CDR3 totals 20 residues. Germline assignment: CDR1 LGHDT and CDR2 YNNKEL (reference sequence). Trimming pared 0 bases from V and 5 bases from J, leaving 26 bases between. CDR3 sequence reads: CASSQEGAGLLPLWENIQYF. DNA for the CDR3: TGTGCCAGCAGCCAAGAGGGAGCAGGACTCCTGCCTCTCTGGGAAAACATTCAGTACTTC.

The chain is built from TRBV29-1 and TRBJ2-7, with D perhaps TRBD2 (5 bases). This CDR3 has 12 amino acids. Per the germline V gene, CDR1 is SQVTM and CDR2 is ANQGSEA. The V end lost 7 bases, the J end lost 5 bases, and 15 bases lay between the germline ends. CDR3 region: CSATRERNEQYF. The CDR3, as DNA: TGCAGCGCAACTAGGGAGAGAAACGAGCAGTACTTC.

CDR3 region: CASSSMVGGDEQFF. As DNA, the CDR3 is TGCGCCAGCAGCTCCATGGTGGGGGGCGATGAGCAGTTCTTC. V is TRBV5-1 and J is TRBJ2-1; D possibly matches TRBD1 or TRBD2 (6 bases each). V shed 3 bases and J shed 8 bases, with 15 bases lying between them. This CDR3 region has 14 residues. Germline V gene sequence: CDR1 SGHRS, CDR2 YFSETQ.